The T cell receptor (beta chain) under discussion was sequenced for a study of T cell responses to AZD1222 COVID-19 vaccine. The data were produced by immunoSEQ multiplex PCR, yet TCRdb's version contains in-frame clones alone and is incomplete. Seen here are tens of thousands of clones, 86% observed once, and the top ten hold 8.5% to 9%. CDR1 and CDR2 from the germline V gene are GTSNPN and SVGIG (reference sequence). The CDR3 contains 11 residues. The chain links TRBV30 to TRBJ1-1; 9 bases map to TRBD1. The TCR sequence derives from an adult in good health. Sequencing was performed on peripheral blood, taken on day 0 of AZD1222 vaccination. The CDR3 DNA sequence: TGTGGGTCCGGGACAGGGAACCCGGCTTTCTTT. Translating it yields CGSGTGNPAFF.